This paragraph covers one T cell receptor beta chain sequence. The antigen is unknown. This entry is derived from a study of T cells after yellow fever vaccination. Study overall: Preparing low-cell-number fractions relied on SMART-Seq v4 Ultra Low Input. Study-level points and caveats: When the response was secondary, it was weaker but reached its peak faster, day 5 versus 15. Reappearance after the booster was observed for most primary-vaccination clones (about 96% CD4, about 91% CD8).

The trim removed 6 bases at V and 0 bases at J, leaving 5 bases unmatched. Per germline, CDR1 MGHRA and CDR2 YSYEKL. The CDR3 extends over 17 amino acids. TCRdb reanalysed the 5' RACE reads using MiXCR and keeps one entry per CDR3 protein. The data show a few hundred thousand distinct CDR3 sequences, approximately 12% seen once. This clonotype originated in a man between 18 and 29 years old who received the YFV17D yellow fever vaccine. The sample in question was CD4+ T cells sorted from PBMCs, obtained 15 days after the yellow fever booster vaccination. The chain couples TRBV4-1 to TRBJ2-1, with 13 bases aligning to TRBD2. The DNA for the CDR3 is TGCGCCAGCAGGAGGGGACTAGCGGGAAGCTCCTACAATGAGCAGTTCTTC. Its protein is CASRRGLAGSSYNEQFF.